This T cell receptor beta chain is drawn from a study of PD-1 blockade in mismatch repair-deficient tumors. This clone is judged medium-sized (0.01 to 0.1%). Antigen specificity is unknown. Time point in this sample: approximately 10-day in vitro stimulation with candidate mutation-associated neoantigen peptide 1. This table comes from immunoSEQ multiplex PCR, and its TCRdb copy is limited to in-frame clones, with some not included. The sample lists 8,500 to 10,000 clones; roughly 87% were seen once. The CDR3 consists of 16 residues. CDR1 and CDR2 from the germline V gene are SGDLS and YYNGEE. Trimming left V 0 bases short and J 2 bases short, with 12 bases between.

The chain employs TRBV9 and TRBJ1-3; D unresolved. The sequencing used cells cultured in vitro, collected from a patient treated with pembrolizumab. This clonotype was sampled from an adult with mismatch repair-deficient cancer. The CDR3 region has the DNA TGTGCCAGCAGCGTAGATGGGCGGGTGGCTGGAAACACCATATATTTT. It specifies CASSVDGRVAGNTIYF.